A single T cell receptor beta chain is shown here with its context. Looked up from germline, CDR1 is SGHTA and CDR2 is FQGNSA. The CDR3 consists of 13 residues. The ends were cut back, 4 bases at V and 0 bases at J, with 4 bases in the middle. This sample was included in a study of blood T cell repertoires in COVID-19. Study context: COVID-19 samples collected from the United States, Italy and Spain covered acute and convalescent phases. The cDNA or gDNA used as material had been derived from T cells, B-cell-depleted T cells, or PBMCs.

The assay was immunoSEQ multiplex PCR, and TCRdb's table has in-frame clones only and misses some. The data contain 100,000 to 150,000 clones, 82% of them singletons. The sequencing input was peripheral blood. The gene calls are TRBV7-2 and TRBJ1-5; no definite D call. This clonotype was obtained from a woman aged 70-85 years with acute or convalescent COVID-19. The CDR3 nucleotides are TGTGCCAGCAGCTCCTATAGCAATCAGCCCCAGCATTTT. It specifies CASSSYSNQPQHF.